The 21 T cell receptor beta chains reported below all come from one sample, sequenced in a study of T cell repertoires in cytomegalovirus infection. TCRdb ran MiXCR on the reads and lists one entry per CDR3 protein. The table shows around 170,000 distinct CDR3 sequences, with over 13% occurring only once. The sequencing input was PBMCs. These receptors were collected from a human donor in good health (CMV status not recorded). Some clones in this sample may be carry-over from other donors' samples.

The chain links TRBV29-1 to TRBJ1-2; D not certain. The CDR3 length is 13 residues. V lost 2 bases and J 7 bases, leaving 14 bases between the germline ends. Germline V lookup: CDR1 SQVTM, CDR2 ANQGSEA. The CDR3 sequence: CSVERAPGSGYTF. The CDR3 DNA reads TGCAGCGTTGAAAGGGCCCCGGGAAGTGGCTACACCTTC. Filled out from reference TRBV29-1 and TRBJ1-2, the complete variable domain reads SAVISQKPSRDICQRGTSLTIQCQVDSQVTMMFWYRQQPGQSLTLIATANQGSEATYESGFVIDKFPISRPNLTFSTLTVSNMSPEDSSIYLCSVERAPGSGYTFGSGTRLTVV.

J is TRBJ1-5 and V is TRBV19; D unclear. V was shortened by 4 bases and J by 3 bases, with 22 bases between the two germline ends. The CDR3 length is 18 residues. Germline-derived CDR1 and CDR2 are LNHDA and SQIVND (reference sequence). The DNA for the CDR3 is TGTGCCAGTAGTACCTCCGAGAGGTCGGGTGGGAACAATCAGCCCCAGCATTTT. This sequence encodes CASSTSERSGGNNQPQHF. Complete variable domain (other parts from reference TRBV19 and TRBJ1-5): DGGITQSPKYLFRKEGQNVTLSCEQNLNHDAMYWYRQDPGQGLRLIYYSQIVNDFQKGDIAEGYSVSREKKESFPLTVTSAQKNPTAFYLCASSTSERSGGNNQPQHFGDGTRLSIL.

This clonotype was recorded many times. This chain uses TRBV28 with TRBJ1-3, with D uncertain. The CDR3 runs 13 residues. V dropped 8 bases and J dropped 0 bases, with 8 bases sitting between them. Germline CDR1 MDHEN, CDR2 SYDVKM. The CDR3 DNA is TGTGCCAGCGTCGGCCGCTCTGGAAACACCATATATTTT. It translates to CASVGRSGNTIYF.

This rearrangement joins TRBV5-1 to TRBJ2-5; tentative D call: TRBD2 (5 bases). The CDR3 extends over 15 amino acids. In germline, CDR1 is SGHRS, CDR2 YFSETQ. V was shortened by 4 bases and J by 5 bases, with 18 bases between the two germline ends. The CDR3 DNA follows: TGCGCCAGCAGCCCCCGGGTCCTGGGAGACGAGACCCAGTACTTC. It codes for CASSPRVLGDETQYF.

This clonotype was counted ten times or more. This sequence joins TRBV12-3 or TRBV12-4 and TRBJ2-1, with 11 bases that match TRBD2. This CDR3 contains 16 residues. The junction had 9 bases not matched to a gene; V was cut back by 6 bases and J by 5 bases. For the CDR3, the DNA is TGTGCCAGCAGCTCTCCGACTAGCGGGGACAACAATGAGCAGTTCTTC. It specifies CASSSPTSGDNNEQFF.

The rearrangement links TRBV14 to TRBJ1-4, with a weak D call TRBD1 (5 bases). Per the germline V gene, CDR1 is SGHDN and CDR2 is FVKESK. Trimming removed 0 bases from V and 7 bases from J, with 15 bases in between. The CDR3 loop spans 16 amino acids. DNA for the CDR3: TGTGCCAGCAGCCAAGATCGTCAAGCAGGGACTGAAAAACTGTTTTTT. Protein product: CASSQDRQAGTEKLFF. Complete variable domain (other parts from reference TRBV14 and TRBJ1-4): EAGVTQFPSHSVIEKGQTVTLRCDPISGHDNLYWYRRVMGKEIKFLLHFVKESKQDESGMPNNRFLAERTGGTYSTLKVQPAELEDSGVYFCASSQDRQAGTEKLFFGSGTQLSVL.

This rearrangement joins TRBV29-1 to TRBJ1-2, with D possibly being TRBD1 (6 bases). Per germline, CDR1 SQVTM and CDR2 ANQGSEA. This CDR3 has 12 residues. Between the trimmed V and J ends, which lost 8 bases and 5 bases, there was a span of 15 bases. CDR3 sequence reads: CSIQTGRYGYTF. DNA for the CDR3: TGCAGCATTCAGACAGGCCGATATGGCTACACCTTC.

Many counts were recorded for this clonotype. This chain connects TRBV28 to TRBJ2-3; possible D gene TRBD1, 5 bases. This CDR3 spans 14 amino acids. CDR1 is MDHEN, CDR2 SYDVKM, per germline. The V end was cut by 10 bases, the J end by 2 bases, with 16 bases between. CDR3 amino acids: CAIQRGRFTDTQYF. In nucleotides, the CDR3 is TGTGCCATTCAAAGGGGCAGATTCACAGATACGCAGTATTTT.

This clonotype was detected ten times or more. V and J are TRBV7-9 and TRBJ1-1; D is undetermined. Per germline, CDR1 SEHNR and CDR2 FQNEAQ (reference sequence). This CDR3 is built from 15 residues. The V gene lost 7 bases and the J gene lost 0 bases, with 15 bases spanning the gap. The CDR3 sequence: CASTASVVMNTEAFF. The CDR3 DNA sequence: TGTGCCAGCACCGCCTCGGTGGTTATGAACACTGAAGCTTTCTTT.

V usage is TRBV7-9 and J usage is TRBJ1-1; D ambiguous. The CDR3 is 13 amino acids. Germline V gives CDR1 SEHNR, CDR2 FQNEAQ (reference sequence). Trimming removed 6 bases from V and 4 bases from J, with 12 bases in between. CDR3 DNA sequence: TGTGCCAGCAGTCCACAGATTAGCACTGAAGCTTTCTTT. The encoded protein is CASSPQISTEAFF.

This clonotype has a handful of counts. The V call is TRBV12-3 or TRBV12-4, the J call TRBJ2-3; unclear D gene. Trimming shortened V by 1 base and J by 7 bases, and 3 bases separated the two germline ends. The CDR3 totals 11 residues. In DNA, the CDR3 is TGTGCCAGCAGTTTAGGAAATACGCAGTATTTT. This gives the protein CASSLGNTQYF.

Only a few counts were recorded for this clonotype. V and J are TRBV19 and TRBJ1-1, with D perhaps TRBD1 (5 bases). V was shortened by 1 base and J by 4 bases, with 10 bases between the two germline ends. Germline V CDR1 and CDR2: LNHDA, SQIVND (reference sequence). The length of the CDR3 is 14 residues. CDR3 coding DNA: TGTGCCAGTAGTATAGTTGACAGATTCACTGAAGCTTTCTTT. The encoded protein is CASSIVDRFTEAFF.

The chain recombines TRBV19 with TRBJ2-5, with 8 bases lining up with TRBD1. The CDR3 contains 13 residues. J lost 1 base, V lost 9 bases, and 4 bases had no gene match. Germline V gene data show CDR1 as LNHDA and CDR2 as SQIVND (reference sequence). The CDR3 loop reads CASLDRAQETQYF. As DNA, the CDR3 is TGTGCCAGCTTGGACAGGGCCCAAGAGACCCAGTACTTC.

This clonotype was observed a handful of times. The V gene is TRBV4-1, the J gene TRBJ2-3; D gene uncertain. The ends were cut back, 3 bases at V and 6 bases at J, with 10 bases in the middle. The CDR3 is 13 amino acids. The germline gives CDR1 MGHRA, CDR2 YSYEKL. CDR3 residues: CASSHQDGDTQYF. The DNA for the CDR3 is TGCGCCAGCAGCCATCAGGACGGGGATACGCAGTATTTT.

This clonotype showed up many times. CDR3 nucleotides: TGTGCCAGCAGCCTGATACAGGGGGCGCGCACTGAAGCTTTCTTT. It translates to CASSLIQGARTEAFF. The chain uses TRBV7-9 and TRBJ1-1, with TRBD1 matching over 9 bases. The CDR3 extends over 15 amino acids. In germline, CDR1 is SEHNR, CDR2 FQNEAQ (reference sequence). V lost 5 bases and J lost 4; bases outside the gene matches: 8. Full variable domain (remainder filled in from reference TRBV7-9 and TRBJ1-1): DTGVSQNPRHKITKRGQNVTFRCDPISEHNRLYWYRQTLGQGPEFLTYFQNEAQLEKSRLLSDRFSAERPKGSFSTLEIQRTEQGDSAMYLCASSLIQGARTEAFFGQGTRLTVV.

In the case of this clonotype: An end of the junction differs from the germline gene, which may be a read error. The chain combines TRBV20-1 with TRBJ1-4; D gene ambiguous. Germline-derived CDR1 and CDR2 are DFQATT and SNEGSKA (reference sequence). This CDR3 comprises 13 residues. The CDR3 bases are TGCAGTGCCGCGACCGCAACTAAAGAAAAACTGTTTTTT. The encoded protein is CSAATATKEKLFF.

The rearrangement links TRBV7-2 to TRBJ2-2, with 10 positions matching TRBD1. CDR1 is SGHTA, CDR2 FQGNSA, per germline. The V gene end was trimmed by 5 bases and the J gene end by 4 bases; junction bases not matched to a gene: 7. The CDR3 runs 16 residues. The CDR3: CASSARQGAGTGELFF. CDR3 nucleotides: TGTGCCAGCAGCGCCCGACAGGGGGCGGGCACCGGGGAGCTGTTTTTT.

The chain combines TRBV7-9 with TRBJ1-2; D not resolved. The V end was cut by 2 bases, the J end by 2 bases, with 12 bases between. This CDR3 contains 15 residues. Germline-derived CDR1 and CDR2 are SEHNR and FQNEAQ (reference sequence). The DNA for the CDR3 is TGTGCCAGCAGCTTAATAACTGCGGCAAACTATGGCTACACCTTC. It yields the protein CASSLITAANYGYTF. The full variable domain, rest sourced from reference TRBV7-9 and TRBJ1-2, is DTGVSQNPRHKITKRGQNVTFRCDPISEHNRLYWYRQTLGQGPEFLTYFQNEAQLEKSRLLSDRFSAERPKGSFSTLEIQRTEQGDSAMYLCASSLITAANYGYTFGSGTRLTVV.

This clonotype appeared a few times. J is TRBJ1-2 and V is TRBV5-1, with 7 bases aligning to TRBD1. This CDR3 has 14 residues. Germline V gives CDR1 SGHRS, CDR2 YFSETQ. Trimming at V came to 0 bases and at J to 10 bases, leaving 9 bases not matched to a gene. CDR3 loop: CASSLVGQPPAYTF. The DNA of the CDR3 is TGCGCCAGCAGCTTGGTGGGACAGCCTCCGGCCTACACCTTC. The variable domain in full, with the rest retrieved from reference TRBV5-1 and TRBJ1-2, is KAGVTQTPRYLIKTRGQQVTLSCSPISGHRSVSWYQQTPGQGLQFLFEYFSETQRNKGNFPGRFSGRQFSNSRSEMNVSTLELGDSALYLCASSLVGQPPAYTFGSGTRLTVV.

The chain recombines TRBV19 with TRBJ2-6, with a possible D match to TRBD1 (5 bases). The CDR3 is 14 residues long. Between the trimmed V and J ends, which lost 10 bases and 0 bases, there was a span of 10 bases. The germline V gene has CDR1 LNHDA and CDR2 SQIVND (reference sequence). Here the CDR3 DNA reads TGTGCCACTCCGGACATCTCTGGGGCCAACGTCCTGACTTTC. This translates into CATPDISGANVLTF.

This clonotype has ten or more counts. This rearrangement joins TRBV7-2 to TRBJ1-5; maybe TRBD1 (5 bases). CDR3 length equals 15 residues. Per germline, CDR1 SGHTA and CDR2 FQGNSA. V lost 3 bases and J 3 bases, leaving 12 bases between the germline ends. This CDR3 is CASSLGGKNNQPQHF. DNA of the CDR3: TGTGCCAGCAGCTTGGGGGGGAAGAACAATCAGCCCCAGCATTTT.